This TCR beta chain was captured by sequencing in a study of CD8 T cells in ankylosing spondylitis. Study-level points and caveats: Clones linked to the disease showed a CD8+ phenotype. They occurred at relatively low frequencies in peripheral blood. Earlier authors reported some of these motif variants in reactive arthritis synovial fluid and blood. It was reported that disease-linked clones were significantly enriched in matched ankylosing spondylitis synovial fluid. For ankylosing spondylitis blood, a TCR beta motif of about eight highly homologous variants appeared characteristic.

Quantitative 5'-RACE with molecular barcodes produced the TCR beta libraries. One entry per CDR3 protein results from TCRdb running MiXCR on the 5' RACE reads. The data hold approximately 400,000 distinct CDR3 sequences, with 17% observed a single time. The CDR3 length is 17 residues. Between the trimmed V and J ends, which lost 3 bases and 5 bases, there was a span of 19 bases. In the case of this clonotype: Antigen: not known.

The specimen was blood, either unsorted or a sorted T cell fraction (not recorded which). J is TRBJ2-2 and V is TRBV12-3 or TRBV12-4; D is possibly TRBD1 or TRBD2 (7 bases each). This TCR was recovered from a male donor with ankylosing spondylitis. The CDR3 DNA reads TGTGCCAGCAGTTTCGAGCCGACAGGGACTACGACCGGGGAGCTGTTTTTT. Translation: CASSFEPTGTTTGELFF.